The 9 T cell receptor beta chains given below trace back to one sample, sequenced in a study of graft-versus-host responses after intestinal transplantation. Some clones are missing from TCRdb's copy, which holds only in-frame ones; the method was immunoSEQ multiplex PCR. The data contain some 13,000 clones, around a third of them seen just once; the ten biggest clones take up around 5.7%. The specimen comprised alloreactive CD4+ T cells from a mixed lymphocyte reaction culture, sampled before intestinal transplant. Specified subset: CFSE-low proliferating T cells sorted from approximately 6-day pre-transplant mixed lymphocyte reaction (GvH or HvG direction). All receptors come from a human patient who received an intestinal transplant.

This clone was observed a handful of times. This chain uses TRBV7-6 with TRBJ1-6; D is undetermined. The germline gives CDR1 SGHVS, CDR2 FNYEAQ. The V and J ends lost 5 bases and 6 bases respectively, with 11 bases between them. The CDR3 totals 14 residues. Here the CDR3 reads CASSGETSNSPLHF. The CDR3 DNA reads as TGTGCCAGCAGCGGAGAAACCTCTAATTCACCCCTCCACTTT. Looking up the rest from reference TRBV7-6 and TRBJ1-6 gives the full variable domain: GAGVSQSPRYKVTKRGQDVALRCDPISGHVSLYWYRQALGQGPEFLTYFNYEAQQDKSGLPNDRFSAERPEGSISTLTIQRTEQRDSAMYRCASSGETSNSPLHFGNGTRLTVT.

The chain links TRBV9 to TRBJ2-3; D gene ambiguous. V lost 0 bases to trimming and J lost 4 bases, with 9 bases between them. Germline values: CDR1 SGDLS, CDR2 YYNGEE. The CDR3 spans 14 residues. CDR3 sequence reads: CASSVAGASDTQYF. The CDR3 DNA reads TGTGCCAGCAGCGTAGCCGGAGCATCAGATACGCAGTATTTT. The complete variable domain, with remaining parts taken from reference TRBV9 and TRBJ2-3, reads DSGVTQTPKHLITATGQRVTLRCSPRSGDLSVYWYQQSLDQGLQFLIQYYNGEERAKGNILERFSAQQFPDLHSELNLSSLELGDSALYFCASSVAGASDTQYFGPGTRLTVL.

The rearrangement links TRBV5-1 to TRBJ1-1; D possibly corresponds to TRBD1 (6 bases). The germline CDR1 and CDR2 sequences are SGHRS and YFSETQ. Trimming removed 4 bases at V and 1 base at J, with 8 bases between. CDR3 length: 13 residues. In DNA, the CDR3 is TGCGCCAGCAGCCCGGGACAGAACACTGAAGCTTTCTTT. Translating it yields CASSPGQNTEAFF.

J is TRBJ1-4 and V is TRBV4-3, with 7 bases aligning to TRBD1. This CDR3 is built from 16 residues. V lost 3 bases and J lost 5; bases outside the gene matches: 9. Germline V CDR1 and CDR2: LGHNA, YSLEER. CDR3 coding DNA: TGCGCCAGCAGCCAGGACCCGGGACAGCCCAATGAAAAACTGTTTTTT. Translation gives CASSQDPGQPNEKLFF.

This clone came up a few times. The rearrangement links TRBV7-8 to TRBJ2-1, with TRBD2 as a possible D gene (6 bases). The V gene's germline CDR1 is SGHVS and CDR2 FQNEAQ. The V gene lost 8 bases and the J gene lost 0 bases, with 17 bases spanning the gap. The CDR3 consists of 16 residues. CDR3 protein: CASQRLPTSSYNEQFF. The CDR3 DNA sequence: TGTGCCAGCCAGCGCCTTCCGACTAGCTCCTACAATGAGCAGTTCTTC. The full variable domain, rest sourced from reference TRBV7-8 and TRBJ2-1, is GAGVSQSPRYKVAKRGQDVALRCDPISGHVSLFWYQQALGQGPEFLTYFQNEAQLDKSGLPSDRFFAERPEGSVSTLKIQRTQQEDSAVYLCASQRLPTSSYNEQFFGPGTRLTVL.

V gene TRBV27 combines with J gene TRBJ2-7, with 8 bases identical to TRBD1. Trimming at V came to 6 bases and at J to 5 bases, leaving 6 bases not matched to a gene. This CDR3 is 13 amino acids long. Germline V gives CDR1 MNHEY, CDR2 SMNVEV (reference sequence). The CDR3 DNA is TGTGCCAGCAGGACGTACAGGGGGGACGAGCAGTACTTC. This gives the protein CASRTYRGDEQYF.

V usage is TRBV19 and J usage is TRBJ2-3; tentatively, D is TRBD2 (5 bases). CDR3 length equals 16 residues. Between the trimmed V and J ends, which lost 4 bases and 2 bases, there was a span of 16 bases. Germline V CDR1 and CDR2: LNHDA, SQIVND (reference sequence). In DNA, the CDR3 is TGTGCCAGTAGTACCCCCAGCGGAACCCACACAGATACGCAGTATTTT. Encoded protein: CASSTPSGTHTDTQYF. Using reference TRBV19 and TRBJ2-3 for the parts outside the CDR3, the full variable domain is DGGITQSPKYLFRKEGQNVTLSCEQNLNHDAMYWYRQDPGQGLRLIYYSQIVNDFQKGDIAEGYSVSREKKESFPLTVTSAQKNPTAFYLCASSTPSGTHTDTQYFGPGTRLTVL.

The chain employs TRBV11-1 and TRBJ1-3; D gene ambiguous. V was cut by 5 bases and J by 0 bases, with 8 bases left in between. Germline CDR1 and CDR2: SGHAT and FQDESV (reference sequence). The CDR3 contains 14 residues. In nucleotides, the CDR3 is TGTGCCAGCAGCGCCACAGACTCTGGAAACACCATATATTTT. This encodes CASSATDSGNTIYF.

The CDR3 loop reads CASRTGTGWTGELFF. Written as DNA, the CDR3 is TGCGCCAGCAGGACCGGGACAGGGTGGACCGGGGAGCTGTTTTTT. V gene TRBV5-1 combines with J gene TRBJ2-2; 9 nucleotides line up with TRBD1. V dropped 5 bases and J dropped 5; count of bases not matched to a gene: 7. Germline values: CDR1 SGHRS, CDR2 YFSETQ. The CDR3 length is 15 residues.